The 27 T cell receptor beta chains given below trace back to one sample, sequenced in a study of T cell responses to AZD1222 COVID-19 vaccine (dated by TCRdb to the early 2020s). The time point label, as the study defines it: baseline before first vaccination. The library relied on the immunoSEQ multiplex PCR assay. Not all clones reach the TCRdb copy of this immuneACCESS table, which keeps in-frame sequences only. Checked studies attribute under half of the gap to unresolved V genes and leave the rest unexplained. This sample is represented by around 100,000 clones; around 84% of them were singletons. The top ten constitute roughly 1.4% of the sample. The sequences come from peripheral blood, collected on day 0 of AZD1222 vaccination. These receptor sequences come from an adult in good health.

This clone was found once. The V gene is TRBV5-6, the J gene TRBJ1-5; D is perhaps TRBD1 (5 bases). V was cut by 4 bases and J by 0 bases, with 11 bases left in between. CDR1 SGHDT and CDR2 YYEEEE come from the germline V gene. The CDR3 spans 15 residues. The CDR3 bases are TGTGCCAGCAGCCGGGACGGCCTTAGCAATCAGCCCCAGCATTTT. This gives the protein CASSRDGLSNQPQHF.

The rearrangement links TRBV2 to TRBJ2-5, with a possible D match to TRBD2 (5 bases). Between the trimmed V and J ends, which lost 1 base and 0 bases, there was a span of 6 bases. Germline loops: CDR1 SNHLY, CDR2 FYNNEI. The CDR3 runs to 14 residues. The CDR3, as DNA: TGTGCCAGCAGTGAAGTCGGGGACCAAGAGACCCAGTACTTC. Translation: CASSEVGDQETQYF.

V and J are TRBV4-1 and TRBJ2-1, with 8 positions matching TRBD1. This CDR3 region has 16 residues. The germline gives CDR1 MGHRA, CDR2 YSYEKL. The junction had 12 bases not matched to a gene; V was cut back by 3 bases and J by 8 bases. As DNA, the CDR3 is TGCGCCAGCAGCCAGTTCGTTGGACAGGGAGGCGATGAGCAGTTCTTC. Its protein is CASSQFVGQGGDEQFF.

V gene TRBV4-2 combines with J gene TRBJ1-3; D remains ambiguous. V was clipped by 1 base and J by 7 bases, with 8 bases between them. Germline loops: CDR1 LGHNA, CDR2 YNFKEQ. The CDR3 covers 13 residues. For the CDR3, the DNA is TGTGCCAGCAGCCAAGTTTCGGGGAACACCATATATTTT. The encoded protein is CASSQVSGNTIYF.

This chain joins TRBV2 and TRBJ1-4, with 7 bases matching TRBD1. Germline CDR1 reads SNHLY; CDR2 reads FYNNEI. The CDR3 consists of 15 residues. Trimming cost V 0 bases and J 7 bases; bases outside gene matches: 5. This CDR3 is CASSEAGQNIEKLFF. The CDR3 nucleotides are TGTGCCAGCAGTGAAGCGGGACAGAATATTGAAAAACTGTTTTTT.

The rearrangement joins TRBV28 to TRBJ1-3; D gene unclear. Trimming stripped 5 bases from V and 0 bases from J, with 17 bases between. The CDR3 runs to 17 residues. Germline V gene lookup returns CDR1 MDHEN and CDR2 SYDVKM. As DNA, the CDR3 is TGTGCCAGCAGTGCCCCCTCGGACGTCCGCTCTGGAAACACCATATATTTT. This translates into CASSAPSDVRSGNTIYF.

The chain couples TRBV28 to TRBJ2-5; tentatively, D is TRBD1 (6 bases). Germline CDR1 is MDHEN and CDR2 is SYDVKM. V was pared by 6 bases and J by 2 bases, with 19 bases between. This CDR3 spans 16 amino acids. The CDR3 nucleotides read TGTGCCAGCAGAAACCGCGAGACAGGACCTCAAGAGACCCAGTACTTC. Translated: CASRNRETGPQETQYF.

This chain joins TRBV5-5 and TRBJ2-1; the D is unclear. The germline V gene has CDR1 SGHKS and CDR2 YYEKEE (reference sequence). The V end was cut by 5 bases, the J end by 6 bases, with 9 bases between. The CDR3 contains 12 residues. In DNA form, the CDR3 reads TGTGCCAGCAGTCTAGTTTTCAATGAGCAGTTCTTC. Its translation: CASSLVFNEQFF.

The V gene is TRBV9, the J gene TRBJ2-1; possible D gene TRBD2, 6 bases. This CDR3 is 16 amino acids long. Germline V gives CDR1 SGDLS, CDR2 YYNGEE. With 2 bases removed from V and 0 bases from J, the gap between germline ends came to 12 bases. As DNA, the CDR3 is TGTGCCAGCAGCGTGGGCGGAGGGTTCTCCTACAATGAGCAGTTCTTC. Amino acid sequence: CASSVGGGFSYNEQFF.

The chain couples TRBV27 to TRBJ2-7, with 8 bases aligning to TRBD1. CDR1 and CDR2 (germline): MNHEY, SMNVEV (reference sequence). With V trimmed by 1 base and J by 3 bases, 5 bases remained unmatched. The CDR3 length is 15 residues. CDR3: CASSLLDREHYEQYF. The CDR3 region has the DNA TGTGCCAGCAGTTTATTGGACAGGGAACACTACGAGCAGTACTTC.

With respect to this clone: The junction differs from germline at one of its ends, possibly a read error. V is TRBV5-5 and J is TRBJ1-4, with 8 nucleotides matching TRBD1. The germline CDR1 and CDR2 sequences are SGHKS and YYEKEE (reference sequence). This CDR3 is built from 14 residues. The CDR3 bases are TGTGCCAGCACCTTGACAGGGGTGGATGAAAAACTGTTTTTT. Its protein is CASTLTGVDEKLFF.

The rearrangement uses TRBV12-3 or TRBV12-4 and TRBJ1-2; 9 bases agree with TRBD1. V shed 6 bases and J 8 bases; nucleotides not matched to a gene: 4. The CDR3 spans 12 residues. The CDR3 spells CASRTGGGGYTF. CDR3 sequence (DNA): TGTGCCAGCAGGACAGGGGGTGGGGGCTACACCTTC.

The rearrangement joins TRBV6-2 or TRBV6-3 to TRBJ1-2; D is unresolved. In germline, CDR1 is MNHEY, CDR2 SVGEGT. CDR3 length: 17 amino acids. Trimming took 2 bases from V and 8 from J, leaving 24 bases between them. CDR3 residues: CASSYIFPRGTEDGYTF. The CDR3 DNA reads TGTGCCAGCAGTTACATTTTTCCTCGTGGTACCGAGGACGGCTACACCTTC.

The rearrangement uses TRBV19 and TRBJ1-2, with 8 positions matching TRBD1. V was pared by 6 bases and J by 3 bases, with 3 bases of the junction left unmatched. The CDR3 sequence is 13 residues long. CDR1 and CDR2 from the germline V gene are LNHDA and SQIVND (reference sequence). The CDR3 is CASRTGADYGYTF. CDR3 coding DNA: TGTGCCAGTAGGACAGGGGCGGACTATGGCTACACCTTC.

The chain uses TRBV2 and TRBJ2-7; 7 bases match TRBD1. J lost 0 bases, V lost 7 bases, and 6 bases had no gene match. CDR1 and CDR2 (germline): SNHLY, FYNNEI. This CDR3 is built from 14 residues. The CDR3 protein is CASILDRSSYEQYF. The CDR3 nucleotides are TGTGCCAGCATCTTGGACAGGAGCTCCTACGAGCAGTACTTC.

This clone appeared a single time. This chain uses TRBV30 with TRBJ1-3; D possibly corresponds to TRBD1 (6 bases). CDR1 is GTSNPN and CDR2 is SVGIG in the germline V gene (reference sequence). The CDR3 covers 14 residues. V was trimmed by 4 bases and J by 6 bases, leaving 16 bases between them. In DNA form, the CDR3 reads TGTGCCTGGACCCGGGGGGCGCGTATAAACACCATATATTTT. Translated: CAWTRGARINTIYF.

This clone occurred a few times. The J gene is TRBJ2-2, the V gene TRBV3-1 (or the pseudogene TRBV3-2); TRBD2 is a possible D gene (5 bases). Trimming shortened V by 6 bases and J by 8 bases, and 13 bases separated the two germline ends. In germline, CDR1 is LGHDT, CDR2 YNNKEL (reference sequence). The CDR3 has 13 amino acids. In DNA, the CDR3 is TGTGCCAGCAGTATGGGAGTCTTAGGGGAGCTGTTTTTT. It encodes CASSMGVLGELFF.

This clone was observed a single time. The chain joins TRBV27 to TRBJ2-5; possible D gene TRBD1, 5 bases. The CDR3 contains 14 residues. CDR1 MNHEY and CDR2 SMNVEV come from the germline V gene (reference sequence). Trimming cost V 2 bases and J 1 base, with 8 bases left between them. CDR3 bases: TGTGCCAGCAGTTTAAAGGGGCTCCAAGAGACCCAGTACTTC. Protein sequence: CASSLKGLQETQYF.

This chain connects TRBV11-2 to TRBJ1-3, with TRBD1 as a possible D gene (5 bases). V lost 5 bases and J 7 bases, leaving 21 bases between the germline ends. The V gene's germline CDR1 is SGHAT and CDR2 FQNNGV. This CDR3 contains 16 residues. The CDR3 loop is CASSPNPGTVGNTIYF. The DNA of the CDR3 is TGTGCCAGCAGCCCTAATCCTGGGACCGTGGGGAACACCATATATTTT.

This chain's CDR3 is CASSYGQGADSNQPQHF. Written as DNA, the CDR3 is TGTGCCAGCAGCTACGGACAGGGGGCGGATAGCAATCAGCCCCAGCATTTT. The chain employs TRBV5-6 and TRBJ1-5; TRBD1 aligns across 11 bases. The V segment lost 3 bases and the J segment 0 bases; nucleotides outside the gene matches: 5. This CDR3 spans 17 amino acids. Per germline, CDR1 SGHDT and CDR2 YYEEEE. The whole variable domain, remainder taken from reference TRBV5-6 and TRBJ1-5, is DAGVTQSPTHLIKTRGQQVTLRCSPKSGHDTVSWYQQALGQGPQFIFQYYEEEERQRGNFPDRFSGHQFPNYSSELNVNALLLGDSALYLCASSYGQGADSNQPQHFGDGTRLSIL.

The CDR3 loop reads CASSFGQGAGTPDEQYF. The DNA for the CDR3 is TGTGCCAGTAGTTTCGGACAGGGGGCGGGCACCCCCGACGAGCAGTACTTC. The chain joins TRBV19 to TRBJ2-7; 11 positions agree with TRBD1. Germline V gives CDR1 LNHDA, CDR2 SQIVND (reference sequence). V was clipped by 5 bases and J by 5 bases; unmatched bases: 14. This CDR3 is 17 amino acids long.

The chain uses TRBV7-8 and TRBJ2-1; 10 bases map to TRBD2. After removal of 0 bases from V and 6 bases from J, the junction contained 14 bases not matched to a gene. The CDR3 sequence is 19 residues long. The V gene's germline CDR1 is SGHVS and CDR2 FQNEAQ. Here the CDR3 DNA reads TGTGCCAGCAGCTTAGCGGGGGGTGAGACTAGCGGGTTTGTCAATGAGCAGTTCTTC. Amino acid sequence: CASSLAGGETSGFVNEQFF.

The V and J genes are TRBV28 and TRBJ2-7; D call uncertain. Germline loops: CDR1 MDHEN, CDR2 SYDVKM. This CDR3 has 12 residues. V gave up 6 bases and J gave up 6 bases, with 12 bases separating them. This CDR3 is CASSVRVFEQYF. CDR3 in DNA: TGTGCCAGCAGCGTAAGGGTTTTCGAGCAGTACTTC.

The genes are TRBV7-6 and TRBJ2-3, with 7 bases that match TRBD2. CDR1 and CDR2 from the germline V gene are SGHVS and FNYEAQ. With V trimmed by 4 bases and J by 4 bases, 11 bases remained unmatched. The CDR3 loop spans 16 amino acids. The CDR3 DNA reads TGTGCCAGCAGCTCCAGAAGGGCCAGCGGGGCAGATACGCAGTATTTT. Its translation: CASSSRRASGADTQYF.

The genes are TRBV5-6 and TRBJ1-5; no definite D call. The CDR3 contains 13 residues. Germline CDR1 is SGHDT and CDR2 is YYEEEE. V was trimmed by 0 bases and J by 7 bases, leaving 8 bases between them. The CDR3 is CASSLASEQPQHF. DNA of the CDR3: TGTGCCAGCAGCTTGGCCTCAGAGCAGCCCCAGCATTTT.

A few counts support this clone. This sequence joins TRBV3-1 (or the pseudogene TRBV3-2) and TRBJ1-1, with D unclear. The CDR3 is 14 amino acids. V was cut by 7 bases and J by 1 base, with 13 bases left in between. The V gene's germline CDR1 is LGHDT and CDR2 YNNKEL (reference sequence). The CDR3 loop reads CASTPRGRNTEAFF. CDR3 coding DNA: TGTGCCAGCACCCCGAGAGGTCGGAACACTGAAGCTTTCTTT.

The chain links TRBV30 to TRBJ2-7; 11 positions agree with TRBD1. The CDR3 runs to 13 residues. Germline CDR1 and CDR2: GTSNPN and SVGIG (reference sequence). The J segment lost 4 bases and the V segment lost 6 bases, leaving 5 bases of the junction unmatched. The CDR3: CACSGQGAYEQYF. CDR3 in DNA: TGTGCCTGCTCAGGACAGGGGGCTTACGAGCAGTACTTC. Combining the CDR3 with reference TRBV30 and TRBJ2-7 gives the whole variable domain SQTIHQWPATLVQPVGSPLSLECTVEGTSNPNLYWYRQAAGRGLQLLFYSVGIGQISSEVPQNLSASRPQDRQFILSSKKLLLSDSGFYLCACSGQGAYEQYFGPGTRLTVT.